This entry describes one T cell receptor beta chain. The entry originates in a study of blood T cell repertoires in COVID-19. The CDR3 is 16 amino acids. Looked up from germline, CDR1 is SNHLY and CDR2 is FYNNEI. Trimming took 4 bases from V and 8 from J, leaving 20 bases between them. Only in-frame clones appear in the TCRdb table, and some are missing; sequencing was by immunoSEQ multiplex PCR. The sample lists about 94,000 clones; about four fifths were seen once. This receptor was obtained from a man in his 60s with acute or convalescent COVID-19. Sequenced input: peripheral blood. The chain uses TRBV2 and TRBJ1-4; a possible D gene is TRBD1 (6 bases). In nucleotides, the CDR3 is TGTGCCAGCAGTGGAGGCAGCAGGGGCCTAATAGAAAAACTGTTTTTT. Residues: CASSGGSRGLIEKLFF.